This T cell receptor beta chain was captured by sequencing in a study of cytomegalovirus exposure and HLA in healthy donors (dated by TCRdb to 2016 to 2017). Context from the whole study: An earlier analysis of roughly 500 of the donors reported 276 Gb of sequence data and about 100 million unique TCR beta sequences from roughly 200 million T cells. A separate validation cohort of approximately 120 different subjects was used in addition to the approximately 670-subject first cohort. A later analysis re-examined previously published TCR beta repertoires from hundreds of donors and added high-resolution HLA genotyping to investigate patterns of TCR occurrence. Roughly 300 gigabases of sequencing data and around 90 million unique TCR sequences made up an early release that covered approximately 620 HLA-typed donors. Roughly 5 DR-DQ haplotypes were handled as single units for association and clustering, since linkage in the cohort was strong. In the later analysis, no new phenotypic data were used to find candidate immune exposures; instead, reliance was placed on TCR beta sequences and their occurrence across donors. Genome-wide SNP genotypes for about three fifths of the roughly 670 donors were used in a later genetic analysis, which treated that subset as a discovery cohort. Of the approximately 400 genotyped donors, more than 75% were placed in the genetic ancestry cluster associated with self-reported Caucasian donors. Donor age, sex, ethnicity and CMV serostatus were compiled together with the repertoire data. Using immunosequencing, the study profiled T cell repertoires from 500 to 800 subjects and related those repertoires to cytomegalovirus serostatus. Both class I and class II loci were covered by HLA typing, at four-digit resolution. Typing coverage varied by locus: roughly 620-640 donors for A, B, C, DRB1 and DQB1; 522 for DQA1; over 600 for DPA1; under 490 for DPB1. An earlier analysis of around 580 of the donors used high-throughput TCR beta sequencing to judge whether each TCR beta V gene segment behaved as functional or pseudogenic. Among 398 genotyped donors of the cohort, an average of about 240,000 unique TCR beta nucleotide sequences were sequenced per donor, roughly a sixth of them non-productive. Every discovery cohort repertoire had been produced on one sequencing platform. To predict cytomegalovirus infection status, the study brought together high-throughput TCR immunosequencing, statistical association of individual TCRs with disease status, and machine learning. The study aimed to test whether signatures of past pathogen exposure could be identified by cataloging public T cell receptors.

Libraries were constructed by the immunoSEQ multiplex PCR assay. For the multiplex PCR, a mixture combining 60 forward primers for TCR Vbeta segments and 13 reverse primers for TCR Jbeta segments was used. The CDR3 region of rearranged TCR beta genes was amplified from genomic DNA with a multiplex PCR assay. The amplified TCR beta libraries were sequenced on the Illumina HiSeq System as 87-base-pair reads. As for how the authors treated the data: In a later analysis, 77 million or so unique TCR beta chains were counted across the roughly 670 repertoires, and approximately 9.9 million of these chains were shared by at least two donors. Raw reads were error-corrected and collapsed into unique sequences with a nearest-neighbor algorithm that merged closely related sequences to remove PCR and sequencing errors. CDR3 sequences were aligned to IMGT reference sequences to assign V, D and J gene segments. For a sequence to be retained, at least a six-nucleotide match to both a V gene segment and a J gene segment was required. A rearrangement counted as productive if the CDR3 had no stop codons and remained in frame with V and J, and every other rearrangement counted as non-productive. Following IMGT convention, CDR3 was defined as the stretch from the second conserved V-encoded cysteine up to the conserved J-encoded phenylalanine. In an earlier analysis of some 550 of the donors, sequences lacking an unambiguous match to a single V gene segment were excluded. In an earlier analysis of approximately 590 of the donors, a V segment was called functional when productive rearrangements were above 56.7%, and segregating when the standard deviation between donors exceeded 5%. A statistical classification framework was built for diagnosing cytomegalovirus status from the catalog of TCR beta chain sequences. In a later analysis, TCR nucleotide sequences were compared against IMGT/GENE-DB human TR gene sequences so that V and J genes could be assigned. In a later analysis, CDR3 sequences and most-parsimonious VDJ recombination scenarios were assigned using the TCRdist pipeline. A later analysis defined each TCR beta chain by its CDR3 amino acid sequence plus V-gene family, and excluded reads lacking a unique V-gene family. To address suspected cross-contamination and a sequencing artifact, a later analysis removed a few hundred highly shared, low-generation-probability nucleotide sequences. In a later analysis, a clonal expansion index for each public chain was calculated from normalized within-repertoire ranks of inferred template counts. In a later analysis, generation probabilities were computed with a VDJ recombination model fitted to out-of-frame rearrangements, and the resulting probabilities were checked against IGoR. Hypergeometric tests were used in a later analysis to score TCR-TCR, TCR-HLA and TCR-CMV co-occurrence, with a repertoire-size bias correction applied to the TCR pairs. To estimate false discovery rates, a later analysis permuted the HLA or CMV assignments 20 times. In a later analysis, co-occurring TCRs were grouped using DBSCAN, with TCRdist sequence similarity added in when clustering inside HLA-allele-positive subsets. Repertoires with fewer than 30,000 or more than 120,000 public chains were left out of co-occurrence clustering, as were about 5 repertoires with anomalous nucleotide sharing. TCRdb obtained this table from immuneACCESS and retained in-frame rearrangements with V and J assigned. These tables miss some clones; where compared with another copy, unresolved V genes account for less than half of the shortfall, and the remainder is unexplained. V, J and clone size reflect that table, while D and trimming were determined from the DNA. This sample lists tens of thousands of clones; roughly 80% were detected once. 2.7% of the sample lies in the top ten.

V ends up 5 bases short and J 10 bases short, with an unmatched junction base count of 10. From its cysteine to its phenylalanine, the CDR3 spans 15 amino acids. Only CDR3 DNA remains: 45 bases, in frame from the first base. CDR1 and CDR2 are read off the germline V gene as MDHEN and SYDVKM. On the study overall, not on this receptor specifically: A further reported finding was that TCR beta sequences accurately predicted the HLA-A and HLA-B alleles for most subjects in the first cohort. A later genetic analysis associated a missense DCLRE1C variant with V-gene and J-gene trimming of TCR beta chains, and an independent cohort replicated the association. In a later analysis, the rate of TCR association differed among HLA loci, with DRB1 alleles having the most associated TCRs and HLA-C alleles having the fewest. A few of the identified cytomegalovirus-associated TCR beta chains were confirmed in vitro to be specific for cytomegalovirus antigens. Cytomegalovirus status was reported to be diagnosed by the classifier with high specificity and sensitivity in both the original and validation cohorts. The authors suggested that the approach could potentially be extended to other disease states and immunological phenotypes. The study listed over 150 TCR beta chains as associated with cytomegalovirus. In this cohort, only TCR beta chains were sequenced, and detectable features were limited by the absence of alpha or paired-chain data. In a later analysis, several top co-occurrence clusters were reported to appear linked to parvovirus B19, influenza, CMV and Epstein-Barr virus. Because some donors lacked HLA typing at each locus, the association tests relied only on the typed subset. A later analysis associated approximately 17,000 TCR beta sequences with specific HLA alleles at a false discovery rate of 0.05. A cluster of highly shared sequence variants was judged likely to represent a technical artifact of the sequencing pipeline. According to a later analysis, most CMV-associated TCR beta chains appeared to be HLA-restricted, and the HLA associations seemed to be driven largely by CMV exposure. Most TCR sequences were seen in very few donors, while some public TCRs were found in many individuals. The only immune exposure information available for the cohort was CMV serostatus. The earlier analysis of some 540 of the donors excluded 15 to 20 rarely observed V segments, including chromosome 9 orphons, because counts were too low. In an earlier analysis of 450 to 750 of the donors, most TCR beta V segments appeared in productive rearrangements about 87% or about 30% of the time, broadly matching IMGT annotations. According to a later genetic analysis, donors in an Asian-associated ancestry cluster had fewer N-insertions in productive TCRs than the approximately 710-donor mean. Linkage disequilibrium might explain the correlated functional status among segregating V segments, but an unknown experimental factor could not be excluded. Some IMGT-functional V segments, including TRBV6-2 and TRBV6-3, could not be distinguished by the 87-base-pair reads and were therefore excluded. The presence/absence analyses assumed that sequencing depth was roughly uniform across donors, and that assumption may not be true. In a later analysis, HLA-associated TCR beta chains were found to be more clonally expanded and to have lower generation probabilities than equally common non-associated chains. When HLA alleles, especially DR and DQ, strongly co-occurred, attributing TCR associations to individual alleles was difficult.

The cohort comprised around 690 healthy bone marrow donors. At the time of sampling, all cohort members were nominally healthy, though unrecorded immune exposures were likely present. The donor tested CMV seronegative and was one of the 352 seronegative cohort members. Each donor provided a peripheral blood sample, and peripheral blood mononuclear cells were used for TCR beta sequencing. Genomic DNA extraction from the blood cell samples was performed with the Qiagen DNeasy Blood Extraction Kit. About this clone itself: Its recognized antigen is unknown. It has no much larger one-base neighbor in the sample; base qualities were not kept.

This TCR was recovered from a man aged 45 to 65 in good health and CMV-seronegative. Specimen: PBMCs. The V gene is TRBV28 and the J gene is TRBJ2-1, with 11 central nucleotides matching TRBD2. The CDR3 reads as follows: CASSLAGGDSGEQFF. The DNA sequence follows: TGTGCCAGCAGTCTAGCGGGGGGCGATTCGGGGGAGCAGTTCTTC.